What follows describes a single T cell receptor (beta chain). In the original processing: Amplification of reference gene primers provided the estimated nucleated cell counts. Clones were read by immunoSEQ multiplex PCR, and TCRdb kept only the in-frame ones, dropping some. V and J calls and clone size are copied from that table; D and trimming were computed from the DNA. The table lists about 60,000 clones, approximately 81% of them singletons. This specimen belongs to a study of blood T cell repertoires in COVID-19. Background on the study: PBMCs, B-cell-depleted T cells, or T cells were the source of the cDNA or gDNA that made up the material.

The V segment lost 0 bases and the J segment 0 bases; nucleotides outside the gene matches: 9. CDR3 length: 18 residues. Germline-derived CDR1 and CDR2 are SGHRS and YFSETQ. This TCR came from a man aged 60 to 69 with COVID-19, enrolled during active disease. Sequenced input: peripheral blood. V and J are TRBV5-1 and TRBJ1-3, with 7 bases aligning to TRBD1. The CDR3 bases are TGCGCCAGCAGCTTGGAGGGGACAGACCGCAGCTCTGGAAACACCATATATTTT. Protein sequence: CASSLEGTDRSSGNTIYF.